This TCR beta chain was identified during a study of CD8 T cells in Susac syndrome. The RNA input was 0.5 to 1 ug, and it was reverse transcribed with random hexamers. Coverage of TCR beta CDR3 amplification by immunoSEQ multiplex PCR extended to 54 Vbeta and 13 Jbeta. TCRdb fed the immunoSEQ multiplex PCR reads into MiXCR, producing one record per CDR3 protein. This table holds about 66,000 distinct CDR3 sequences, roughly 94% found once. The study sequenced TCR beta in blood CD8+ and CD4+ T cells. The multiple sclerosis controls were treatment-naive patients, and their relapsing-remitting disease was stable or active. TEMRA cells were enriched by FACS, while CD8+ and CD4+ T cells were obtained through a negative isolation that was performed magnetically. This CDR3 region has 13 residues. Germline assignment: CDR1 LNHDA and CDR2 SQIVND (reference sequence). V gave up 7 bases and J gave up 8 bases; unmatched junction bases: 5.

The specimen was CD8+ T cells from PBMCs. The TCR comes from a human donor with multiple sclerosis. The rearrangement joins TRBV19 to TRBJ1-4; 9 bases are a match to TRBD1. In DNA, the CDR3 is TGTGCCAGTAACACAGGGGGCTACGAAAAACTGTTTTTT. It is translated as CASNTGGYEKLFF. The complete variable domain, with remaining parts taken from reference TRBV19 and TRBJ1-4, reads DGGITQSPKYLFRKEGQNVTLSCEQNLNHDAMYWYRQDPGQGLRLIYYSQIVNDFQKGDIAEGYSVSREKKESFPLTVTSAQKNPTAFYLCASNTGGYEKLFFGSGTQLSVL.